This TCR beta chain stems from a study of breast tumors, draining lymph nodes, adjacent tissues listed by TCRdb under 2016. Looking at the study overall: TCR beta repertoires were compared across tumor, adjacent nontumor tissue and axillary lymph nodes obtained from breast cancer patients. In human breast cancer, the study set out to assess how tumor, surrounding tissue and draining lymph node repertoires relate to one another and whether T cells might be exchanged between them. What the work shows at the level of the full study, not this receptor alone: The conclusion that tumor T cells originate in lymph nodes was presented as consistent with a hypothesis rather than as directly demonstrated. T-cell repertoire diversity in tumors was found to be lower than in lymph nodes but higher than in nontumor tissue, and preferential V and J gene usage was observed. A scenario in which most tumor T cells derive from the lymph node and then expand within tumor tissue was judged to be consistent with the data. Tumor and nontumor tissue repertoires were significantly more similar in luminal-like than in basal-like breast cancer.

V is clipped by 3 bases and J by 4 bases, and the sequence between their germline boundaries is 12 bases long. As encoded in the germline V gene (reference sequence), CDR1 is DFQATT while CDR2 is SNEGSKA. The CDR3 runs 13 amino acids, cysteine and phenylalanine included. The entry retains the CDR3 DNA only, 39 bases that are in frame from base 1. Of note for this clonotype: No antigen is known for it. No base qualities exist here, and no much larger clone lies one base off it.

The run used an Illumina HiSeq 2000. Multiplex PCR amplification was used to build the TCR beta chain libraries. High-throughput sequencing was used to analyze the amplified TCR beta chain products. Using fastp trimming at Q25 and MiXCR clonotype assembly, TCRdb reanalyzed the public sequencing data and kept in-frame beta chains. Rows with one shared CDR3 protein collapse into an entry with the most common genes and DNA. This sample gives about 230,000 distinct CDR3 sequences in total; approximately 30% of them show up just once. 1.1% to 1.5% of the sample comes from the top ten. The lymph node samples were taken from the axillary draining lymph nodes of breast cancer patients.

This TCR derives from a female donor with breast cancer. Some clones in this sample may be carry-over from other donors' samples. The V and J segments used are TRBV20-1 and TRBJ2-5, with a tentative D gene TRBD2 over 6 matching bases. Sequences were obtained from axillary lymph node tissue. This receptor has the CDR3 CSASVAAGETQYF. DNA sequence: TGCAGTGCTAGCGTGGCAGCGGGAGAGACCCAGTACTTC.